The present T cell receptor (beta chain) was sequenced within a study of early T cells in non-severe SARS-CoV-2 infection. Individual cDNA molecules carried attached unique molecular identifiers. One entry per CDR3 protein results from TCRdb running MiXCR on the 5' RACE reads. The data contain about 110,000 distinct CDR3 sequences, around 10% of them singletons. The ends were cut back, 5 bases at V and 6 bases at J, with 10 bases in the middle. Germline V gives CDR1 SGHNT, CDR2 YENEEA. The CDR3 contains 13 residues. There are many counts of this clonotype. The TCR comes from an adult who was a healthcare worker with PCR-confirmed SARS-CoV-2 infection or an uninfected control (not recorded which). V gene TRBV11-3 combines with J gene TRBJ2-2, with a possible D match to TRBD2 (6 bases). Sequences were obtained from whole blood. The CDR3 bases are TGTGCCAGCAGCGGTTCTAGCGCCGGGGAGCTGTTTTTT. This gives the protein CASSGSSAGELFF. Together with reference TRBV11-3 and TRBJ2-2, the CDR3 gives the full variable domain: EAGVVQSPRYKIIEKKQPVAFWCNPISGHNTLYWYLQNLGQGPELLIRYENEEAVDDSQLPKDRFSAERLKGVDSTLKIQPAELGDSAVYLCASSGSSAGELFFGEGSRLTVL.